This is a list of T cell receptor beta chains from one sample in a study of OX40 agonist ivuxolimab in advanced cancers. Sequencing was performed with immunoSEQ multiplex PCR; in TCRdb, only in-frame clones are kept and a portion is missing. The sample consists of about 15,000 clones, around 80% of them appearing once. Sample: CD4+ or CD8+ T cells sorted from blood, taken in a trial of the OX40 agonist ivuxolimab. These receptors all come from an adult with an advanced solid tumor such as melanoma, head and neck, liver or kidney cancer. CDR3s include the opening cysteine and the closing phenylalanine or tryptophan. A D gene is named only where the DNA matches it firmly. Size is stated for part of the rows, as once, few or many counts, or as a class when the clone is expanded.

J gene | clone size | V gene | D gene | CDR3 DNA | CDR3 protein
TRBJ2-1 | NA | TRBV4-1 | NA | TGCGCCAGCAGCCAAGAACAATTCTCCTACAATGAGCAGTTCTTC | CASSQEQFSYNEQFF
TRBJ2-1 | NA | TRBV2 | TRBD2 | TGTGCCAGCGGCGTAGCGGGCTCCTACAATGAGCAGTTCTTC | CASGVAGSYNEQFF
TRBJ1-1 | NA | TRBV4-1 | NA | TGCGCCAGCAGCCAAGTTCCGAACACTGAAGCTTTCTTT | CASSQVPNTEAFF
TRBJ1-2 | NA | TRBV28 | NA | TGTGCCAGCAGTGGACTGGGTGGCTACACCTTC | CASSGLGGYTF
TRBJ2-2 | NA | TRBV27 | TRBD2 | TGTGCCAGCAGCCAGGGAATAGCGGGAACCGGGGAGCTGTTTTTT | CASSQGIAGTGELFF
TRBJ2-5 | once | TRBV14 | TRBD2 | TGTGCCAGCAGCCCCAGCGGGGGAGGGGAGACCCAGTACTTC | CASSPSGGGETQYF
TRBJ2-3 | few | TRBV9 | NA | TGTGCCAGCAGCCCCCTTGACGGGTATACGCAGTATTTT | CASSPLDGYTQYF
TRBJ2-7 | once | TRBV13 | TRBD1 | TGTGCCAGCAGCTTAGGGACAGGGGGCCTCCCCGAGCAGTACTTC | CASSLGTGGLPEQYF
TRBJ1-5 | once | TRBV9 | NA | TGTGCCAGCAGCGTAGGAGGGGCTAGCAATCAGCCCCAGCATTTT | CASSVGGASNQPQHF
TRBJ2-7 | NA | TRBV6-1 | TRBD2 | TGTGCCAGCAGTGACGGGACTAGCGGCTACGAGCAGTACTTC | CASSDGTSGYEQYF
TRBJ2-1 | few | TRBV9 | NA | TGTGCCAGCAGCGTAGGTCTGGGGATCTACAATGAGCAGTTCTTC | CASSVGLGIYNEQFF
TRBJ1-4 | once | TRBV4-2 | NA | TGTGCCAGCAGAAAGGGTGAAAAACTGTTTTTT | CASRKGEKLFF
TRBJ2-1 | few | TRBV29-1 | NA | TGCAGCGTTAACAGTGGCAGCTCCTACAATGAGCAGTTCTTC | CSVNSGSSYNEQFF
TRBJ2-3 | NA | TRBV7-2 | TRBD2 | TGTGCCAGCAGCTTAGCAACTAGCGGGAGTTATACGCAGTATTTT | CASSLATSGSYTQYF
TRBJ1-2 | NA | TRBV5-4 | TRBD1 | TGTGCCAGCAGCTCGGGAGGACTGGACAGGGGAAACTATGGCTACACCTTC | CASSSGGLDRGNYGYTF
TRBJ1-2 | NA | TRBV4-2 | TRBD1 | TGTGCCAGCAGCCAAACAGGGGGTGCGGGCTACACCTTC | CASSQTGGAGYTF
TRBJ2-1 | NA | TRBV7-6 | NA | TGTGCCAGCAGAACGGGGGGAGGGGGATCTGAGTTCTTC | CASRTGGGGSEFF
TRBJ1-5 | NA | TRBV6-1 | NA | TGTGCCAGCATCGAGGTGCGGAATAGCAATCAGCCCCAGCATTTT | CASIEVRNSNQPQHF
TRBJ2-1 | NA | TRBV4-3 | TRBD2 | TGCGCCAGCAGCCAAGATCCCGCACCGGGAGGGGGGTGGTACAATGAGCAGTTCTTC | CASSQDPAPGGGWYNEQFF
TRBJ2-3 | NA | TRBV25-1 | NA | TGTGCCAGCAGTGCCCTCTCGGAAGGTACGCAGTATTTT | CASSALSEGTQYF
TRBJ2-1 | NA | TRBV19 | TRBD2 | TGTGCCAGTAGTATAGAGAAGACTAGCAGGAGCTCCTACAATGAGCAGTTCTTC | CASSIEKTSRSSYNEQFF
TRBJ1-3 | NA | TRBV11-2 | NA | TGTGCCAGCAGCTTAGAGTTAACAGCCTGGAACACCATATATTTT | CASSLELTAWNTIYF
TRBJ1-5 | NA | TRBV2 | NA | TGTGCCAGCAGTTTCGGGACAATTAGCAATCAGCCCCAGCATTTT | CASSFGTISNQPQHF
TRBJ1-1 | NA | TRBV19 | NA | TGTGCCAGTACCGTACAGGGTAACTTGGCTGAAGCTTTCTTT | CASTVQGNLAEAFF
TRBJ2-7 | NA | TRBV7-9 | NA | TGTGCCAGCAGCGGAACACTGGGACGGGTTCTCTACGAGCAGTACTTC | CASSGTLGRVLYEQYF
TRBJ1-3 | few | TRBV5-1 | NA | TGCGCCAGCAGCCAATACGGTGGTGAGAGCTCTGGAAACACCATATATTTT | CASSQYGGESSGNTIYF
TRBJ2-1 | NA | TRBV4-3 | NA | TGCGCCAGCAGCCAAGACGTACAGAAACGCTACAATGAGCAGTTCTTC | CASSQDVQKRYNEQFF
TRBJ1-5 | once | TRBV30 | TRBD1 | TGTGCCTGGCGGCGACAGGGGGCGCGACAGCCCCAGCATTTT | CAWRRQGARQPQHF
TRBJ1-1 | few | TRBV18 | NA | TGTGCCAGCTCAGAGCCTTTGATACCTGAAGCTTTCTTT | CASSEPLIPEAFF
TRBJ2-7 | NA | TRBV5-1 | TRBD1 | TGCGCCAGCATGCAGGGGGCGATTTACGAGCAGTACTTC | CASMQGAIYEQYF
TRBJ2-1 | few | TRBV6-4 | TRBD2 | TGTGCCAGCAGTGAAGGACTAGCGAGCAATGAGCAGTTCTTC | CASSEGLASNEQFF
TRBJ2-2 | NA | TRBV5-4 | NA | TGTGCCAGCAGCTTTAGAACCGGGGAGCTGTTTTTT | CASSFRTGELFF
TRBJ1-5 | NA | TRBV9 | NA | TGTGCCAGCAGCGTTCCGGACTGGCAGACGCTTGAGCAGCCCCAGCATTTT | CASSVPDWQTLEQPQHF
TRBJ1-1 | NA | TRBV11-2 | NA | TGTGCCAGCAGCTGGATTGGGAGAGCGAACACTGAAGCTTTCTTT | CASSWIGRANTEAFF
TRBJ1-2 | NA | TRBV7-8 | NA | TGTGCCAGCAGCTTATGGGGCAGGGACTATGGCTACACCTTC | CASSLWGRDYGYTF
TRBJ1-1 | once | TRBV5-8 | NA | TGTGCCAGCATCTGGGGGGGGAACACTGAAGCTTTCTTT | CASIWGGNTEAFF
TRBJ1-5 | NA | TRBV4-1 | NA | TGCGCCAGCAGCCAAGGGGCAGATCAGCCCCAGCATTTT | CASSQGADQPQHF
TRBJ2-1 | NA | TRBV7-9 | TRBD2 | TGTGCCAGCAGCTTCACTAGCGGGAGGACGGTTGAGCAGTTCTTC | CASSFTSGRTVEQFF
TRBJ1-3 | many | TRBV6-1 | NA | TGTGCCATTTCCGATGATAGCTCTGGAAACACCATATATTTT | CAISDDSSGNTIYF
TRBJ1-2 | NA | TRBV6-5 | NA | TGTGCCAGCAGTTACTCTACGGGCCCGGGGTATGGCTACACCTTC | CASSYSTGPGYGYTF
TRBJ2-7 | NA | TRBV19 | NA | TGTGCCACCTCCTCCACAGCACACGAGCAGTACTTC | CATSSTAHEQYF
TRBJ2-3 | NA | TRBV9 | TRBD1 | TGTGCCAGCAGCGGAACCTCGGGACAGGGCACAGATACGCAGTATTTT | CASSGTSGQGTDTQYF
TRBJ2-7 | NA | TRBV27 | TRBD1 | TGTGCCAGCAGTTTGTCGGGACAGGGGCTCTACGAGCAGTACTTC | CASSLSGQGLYEQYF
TRBJ1-6 | NA | TRBV5-6 | TRBD1 | TGTGCCAGCAGCGCGTACAGGGGAGGTTCACCCCTCCACTTT | CASSAYRGGSPLHF
TRBJ2-3 | NA | TRBV28 | NA | TGTGCCAGCAGTTTAACTGCCCTGGGCACAGATACGCAGTATTTT | CASSLTALGTDTQYF
TRBJ2-1 | NA | TRBV4-2 | TRBD1 | TGTGCCAGCAGCCAAGAGTTTACCGGGACAGCCTACAATGAGCAGTTCTTC | CASSQEFTGTAYNEQFF
TRBJ1-2 | NA | TRBV25-1 | TRBD1 | TGTGCCACCGTCGGACAGGGTAACGGCTACACCTTC | CATVGQGNGYTF
TRBJ1-6 | NA | TRBV27 | TRBD1 | TGTGCCAGCAGTTTGGACAGGGACAATTCACCCCTCCACTTT | CASSLDRDNSPLHF
TRBJ2-3 | NA | TRBV10-3 | TRBD2 | TGTGCCATCAGTGACCCAGCGGGAGGGCCAGATACGCAGTATTTT | CAISDPAGGPDTQYF
TRBJ2-1 | NA | TRBV11-2 | TRBD2 | TGTGCCAGCAGCTTAGGGCGGGAGGGCTACAATGAGCAGTTCTTC | CASSLGREGYNEQFF
TRBJ2-1 | once | TRBV4-1 | TRBD1 | TGCGCCAGCAGCCTACAGGGACAGGGAGTCAATGAGCAGTTCTTC | CASSLQGQGVNEQFF
TRBJ2-7 | NA | TRBV11-2 | NA | TGTGCCACCAGGGACCGGATCCACGAGCAGTACTTC | CATRDRIHEQYF
TRBJ2-1 | NA | TRBV2 | NA | TGTGCCAGCAGGGACGGGAGCTCCTACAATGAGCAGTTCTTC | CASRDGSSYNEQFF
TRBJ1-1 | NA | TRBV11-2 | NA | TGTGCCAGCAGCTTAGCAGGGACGCACACTGAAGCTTTCTTT | CASSLAGTHTEAFF
TRBJ1-1 | NA | TRBV4-1 | NA | TGCGCCAGCAGCCAAAACAAGAGAATGAACACTGAAGCTTTCTTT | CASSQNKRMNTEAFF